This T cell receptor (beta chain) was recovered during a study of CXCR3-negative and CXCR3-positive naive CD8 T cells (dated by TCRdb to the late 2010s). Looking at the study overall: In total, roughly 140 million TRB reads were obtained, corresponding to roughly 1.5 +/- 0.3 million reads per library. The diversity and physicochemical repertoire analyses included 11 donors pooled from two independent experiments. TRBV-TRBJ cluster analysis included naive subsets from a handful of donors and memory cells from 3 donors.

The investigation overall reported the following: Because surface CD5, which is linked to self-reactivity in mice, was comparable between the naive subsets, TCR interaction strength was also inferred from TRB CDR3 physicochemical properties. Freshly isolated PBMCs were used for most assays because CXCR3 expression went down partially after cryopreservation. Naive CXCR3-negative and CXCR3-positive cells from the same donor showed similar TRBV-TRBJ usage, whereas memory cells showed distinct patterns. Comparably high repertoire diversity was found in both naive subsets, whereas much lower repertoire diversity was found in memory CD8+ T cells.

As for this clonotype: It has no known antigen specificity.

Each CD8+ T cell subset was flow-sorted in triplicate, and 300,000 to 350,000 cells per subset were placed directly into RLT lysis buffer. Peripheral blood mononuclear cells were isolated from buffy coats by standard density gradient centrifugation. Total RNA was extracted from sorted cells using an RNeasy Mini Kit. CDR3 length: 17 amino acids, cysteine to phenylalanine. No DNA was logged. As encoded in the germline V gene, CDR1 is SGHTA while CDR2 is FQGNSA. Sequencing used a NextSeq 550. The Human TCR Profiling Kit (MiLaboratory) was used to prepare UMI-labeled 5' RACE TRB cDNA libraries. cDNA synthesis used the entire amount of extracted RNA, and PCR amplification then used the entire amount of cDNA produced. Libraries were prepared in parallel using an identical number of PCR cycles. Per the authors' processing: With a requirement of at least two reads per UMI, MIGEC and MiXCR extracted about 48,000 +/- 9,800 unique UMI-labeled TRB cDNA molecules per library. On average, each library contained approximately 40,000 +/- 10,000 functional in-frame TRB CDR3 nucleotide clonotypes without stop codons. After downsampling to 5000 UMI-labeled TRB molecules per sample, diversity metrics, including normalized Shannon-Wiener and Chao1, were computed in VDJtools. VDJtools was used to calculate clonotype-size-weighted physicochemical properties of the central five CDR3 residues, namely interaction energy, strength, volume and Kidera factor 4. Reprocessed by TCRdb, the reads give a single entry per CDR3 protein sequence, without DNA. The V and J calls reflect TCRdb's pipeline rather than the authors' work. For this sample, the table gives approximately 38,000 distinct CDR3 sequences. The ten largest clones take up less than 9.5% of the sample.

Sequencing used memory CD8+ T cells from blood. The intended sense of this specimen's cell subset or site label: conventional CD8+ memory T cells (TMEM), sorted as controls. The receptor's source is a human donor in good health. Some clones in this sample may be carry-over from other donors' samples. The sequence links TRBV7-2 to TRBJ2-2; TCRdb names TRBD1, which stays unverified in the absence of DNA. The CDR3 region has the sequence CASRFPLGGSGSGELFF.